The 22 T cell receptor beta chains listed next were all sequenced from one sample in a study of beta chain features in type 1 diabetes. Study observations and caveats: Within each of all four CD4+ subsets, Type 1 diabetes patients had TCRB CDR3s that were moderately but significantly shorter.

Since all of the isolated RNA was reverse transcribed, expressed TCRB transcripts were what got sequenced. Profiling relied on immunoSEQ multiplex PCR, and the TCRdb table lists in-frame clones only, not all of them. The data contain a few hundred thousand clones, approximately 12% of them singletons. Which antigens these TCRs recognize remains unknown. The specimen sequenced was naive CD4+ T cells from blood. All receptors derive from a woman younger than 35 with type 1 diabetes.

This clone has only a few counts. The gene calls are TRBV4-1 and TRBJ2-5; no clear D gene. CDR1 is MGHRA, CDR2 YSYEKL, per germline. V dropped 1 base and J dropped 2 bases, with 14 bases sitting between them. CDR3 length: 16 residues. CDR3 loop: CASSQAPPDKQETQYF. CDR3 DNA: TGCGCCAGCAGCCAAGCCCCCCCAGATAAACAAGAGACCCAGTACTTC.

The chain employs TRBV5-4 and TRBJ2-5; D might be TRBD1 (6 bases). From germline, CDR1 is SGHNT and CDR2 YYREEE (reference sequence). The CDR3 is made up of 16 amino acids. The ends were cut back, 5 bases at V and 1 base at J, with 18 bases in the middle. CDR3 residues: CASRPSIDRFQETQYF. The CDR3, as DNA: TGTGCCAGCAGACCCTCCATCGACAGGTTCCAAGAGACCCAGTACTTC.

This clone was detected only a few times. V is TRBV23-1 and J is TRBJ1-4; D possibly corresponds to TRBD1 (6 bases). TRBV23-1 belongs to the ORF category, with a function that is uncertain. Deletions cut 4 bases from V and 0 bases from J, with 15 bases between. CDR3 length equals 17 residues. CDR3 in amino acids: CASSPRTDPATNEKLFF. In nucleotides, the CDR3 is TGCGCCAGCAGTCCACGGACAGATCCTGCAACTAATGAAAAACTGTTTTTT.

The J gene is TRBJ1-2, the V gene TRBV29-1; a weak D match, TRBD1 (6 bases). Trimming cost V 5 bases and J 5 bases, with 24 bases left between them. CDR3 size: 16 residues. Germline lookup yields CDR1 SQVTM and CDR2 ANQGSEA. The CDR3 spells CSVIPRTGLREYGYTF. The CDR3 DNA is TGCAGCGTTATACCAAGAACAGGGCTCAGGGAATATGGCTACACCTTC.

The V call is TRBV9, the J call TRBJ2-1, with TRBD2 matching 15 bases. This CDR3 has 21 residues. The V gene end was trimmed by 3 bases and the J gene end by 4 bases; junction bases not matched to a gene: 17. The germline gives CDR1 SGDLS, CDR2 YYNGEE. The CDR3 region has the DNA TGTGCCAGCAGCGCCCAACTAGCGGGGACTAGCGGGGGGTCCCGGTACAATGAGCAGTTCTTC. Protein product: CASSAQLAGTSGGSRYNEQFF.

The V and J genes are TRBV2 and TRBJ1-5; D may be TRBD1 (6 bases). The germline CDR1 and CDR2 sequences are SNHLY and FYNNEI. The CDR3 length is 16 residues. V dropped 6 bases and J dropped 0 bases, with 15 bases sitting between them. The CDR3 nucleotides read TGTGCCAGCAGGGGAGGGGGGCAGCTTAGCAATCAGCCCCAGCATTTT. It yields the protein CASRGGGQLSNQPQHF.

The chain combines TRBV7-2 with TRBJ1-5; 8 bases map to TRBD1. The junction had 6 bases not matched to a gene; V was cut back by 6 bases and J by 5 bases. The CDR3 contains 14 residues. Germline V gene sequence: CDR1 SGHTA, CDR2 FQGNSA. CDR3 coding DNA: TGTGCCAGCAGACCTGGACAGGGCGATCAGCCCCAGCATTTT. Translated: CASRPGQGDQPQHF.

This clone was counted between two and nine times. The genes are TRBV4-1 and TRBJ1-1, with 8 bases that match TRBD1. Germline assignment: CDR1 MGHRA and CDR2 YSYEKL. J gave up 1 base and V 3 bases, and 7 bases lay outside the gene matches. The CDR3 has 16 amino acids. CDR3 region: CASSHLLGQGNTEAFF. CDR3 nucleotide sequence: TGCGCCAGCAGCCACCTGCTTGGACAGGGGAACACTGAAGCTTTCTTT.

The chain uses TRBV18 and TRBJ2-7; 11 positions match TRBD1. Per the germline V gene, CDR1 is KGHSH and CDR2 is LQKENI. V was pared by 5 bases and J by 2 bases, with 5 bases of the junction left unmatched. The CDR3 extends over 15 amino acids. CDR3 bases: TGTGCCAGCTCATCGGGACAGGGGGAAGCCTACGAGCAGTACTTC. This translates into CASSSGQGEAYEQYF.

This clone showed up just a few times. CDR3 loop: CASSLMGADNEQFF. The CDR3 DNA reads as TGTGCCAGCAGTTTAATGGGGGCGGACAATGAGCAGTTCTTC. The chain couples TRBV28 to TRBJ2-1; D may be TRBD1 (6 bases). This CDR3 is 14 amino acids long. Germline loops: CDR1 MDHEN, CDR2 SYDVKM. Trimming stripped 2 bases from V and 5 bases from J, with 10 bases between.

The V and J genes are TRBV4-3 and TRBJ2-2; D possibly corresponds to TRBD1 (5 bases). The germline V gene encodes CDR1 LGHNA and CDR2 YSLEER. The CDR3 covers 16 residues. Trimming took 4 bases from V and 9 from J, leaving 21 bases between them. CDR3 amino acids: CASSRAAGLGRWELFF. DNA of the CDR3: TGCGCCAGCAGCCGCGCCGCAGGGTTGGGGCGCTGGGAGCTGTTTTTT.

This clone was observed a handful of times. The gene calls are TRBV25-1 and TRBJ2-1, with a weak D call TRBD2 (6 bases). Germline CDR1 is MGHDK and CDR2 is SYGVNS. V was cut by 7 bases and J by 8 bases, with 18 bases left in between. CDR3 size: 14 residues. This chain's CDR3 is CASTPGLPEDEQFF. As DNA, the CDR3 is TGTGCCAGCACCCCGGGACTCCCTGAGGATGAGCAGTTCTTC.

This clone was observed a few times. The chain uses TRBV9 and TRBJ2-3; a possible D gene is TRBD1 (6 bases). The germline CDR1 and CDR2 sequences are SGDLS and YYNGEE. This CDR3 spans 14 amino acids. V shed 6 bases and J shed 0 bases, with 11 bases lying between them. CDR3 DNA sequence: TGTGCCAGCAAATCAGGGGAGAGCACAGATACGCAGTATTTT. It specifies CASKSGESTDTQYF.

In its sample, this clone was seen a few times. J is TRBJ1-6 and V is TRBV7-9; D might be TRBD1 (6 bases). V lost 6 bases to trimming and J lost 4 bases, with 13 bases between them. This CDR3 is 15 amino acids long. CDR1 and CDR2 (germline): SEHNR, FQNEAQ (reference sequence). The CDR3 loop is CASRSLGAYNSPLHF. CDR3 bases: TGTGCCAGCAGATCCCTGGGGGCGTATAATTCACCCCTCCACTTT.

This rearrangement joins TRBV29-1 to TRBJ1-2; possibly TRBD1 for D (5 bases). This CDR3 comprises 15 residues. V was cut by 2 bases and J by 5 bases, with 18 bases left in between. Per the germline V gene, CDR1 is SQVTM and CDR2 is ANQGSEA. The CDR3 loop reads CSVETSGGLRYGYTF. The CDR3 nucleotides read TGCAGCGTTGAAACATCCGGGGGTCTTAGGTATGGCTACACCTTC.

This CDR3 reads CASTPRGKVREQYF. The CDR3 nucleotides are TGTGCCAGTACCCCCAGGGGAAAGGTACGAGAGCAGTACTTC. The rearrangement uses TRBV19 and TRBJ2-7; D is perhaps TRBD1 (6 bases). Germline values: CDR1 LNHDA, CDR2 SQIVND (reference sequence). The CDR3 length is 14 residues. The germline V and J ends were trimmed by 7 bases and 7 bases, with 20 bases remaining between them.

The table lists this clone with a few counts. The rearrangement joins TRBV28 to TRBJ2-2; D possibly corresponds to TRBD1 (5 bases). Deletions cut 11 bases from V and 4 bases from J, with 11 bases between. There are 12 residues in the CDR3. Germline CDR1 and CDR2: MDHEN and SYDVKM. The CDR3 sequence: CAGAEVTGELFF. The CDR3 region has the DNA TGTGCCGGGGCCGAAGTCACCGGGGAGCTGTTTTTT.

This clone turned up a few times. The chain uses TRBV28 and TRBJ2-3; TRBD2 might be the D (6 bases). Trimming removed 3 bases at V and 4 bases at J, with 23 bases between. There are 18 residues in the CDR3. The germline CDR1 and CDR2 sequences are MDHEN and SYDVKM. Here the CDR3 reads CASSFPYGTAGWADTQYF. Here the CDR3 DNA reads TGTGCCAGCAGTTTCCCCTACGGGACTGCTGGTTGGGCAGATACGCAGTATTTT.

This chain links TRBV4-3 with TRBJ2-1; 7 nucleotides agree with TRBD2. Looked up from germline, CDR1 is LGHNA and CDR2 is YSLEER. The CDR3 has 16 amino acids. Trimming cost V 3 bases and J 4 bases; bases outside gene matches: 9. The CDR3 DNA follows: TGCGCCAGCAGCCACGCTTGGGGGACTACATACAATGAGCAGTTCTTC. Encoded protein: CASSHAWGTTYNEQFF.

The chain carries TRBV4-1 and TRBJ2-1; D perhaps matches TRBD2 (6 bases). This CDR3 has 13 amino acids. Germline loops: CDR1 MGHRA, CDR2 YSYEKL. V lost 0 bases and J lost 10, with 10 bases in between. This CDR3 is CASSQDGGTEQFF. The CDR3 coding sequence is TGCGCCAGCAGCCAAGATGGCGGGACGGAGCAGTTCTTC.

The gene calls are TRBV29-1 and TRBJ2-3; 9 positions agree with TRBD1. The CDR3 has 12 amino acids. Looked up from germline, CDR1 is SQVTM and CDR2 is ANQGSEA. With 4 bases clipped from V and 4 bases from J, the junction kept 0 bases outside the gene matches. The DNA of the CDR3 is TGCAGCGTTGGACAGGGGGCAGATACGCAGTATTTT. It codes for CSVGQGADTQYF.

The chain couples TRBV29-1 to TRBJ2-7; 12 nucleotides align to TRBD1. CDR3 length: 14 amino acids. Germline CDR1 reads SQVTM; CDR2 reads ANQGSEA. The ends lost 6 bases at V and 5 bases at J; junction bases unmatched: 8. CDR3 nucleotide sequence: TGCAGCGTCGCGCGGGGACAGGGGGCCGACGAGCAGTACTTC. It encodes CSVARGQGADEQYF.